The present T cell receptor beta chain was sequenced within a study of T cells in Graves' hyperthyroidism and ophthalmopathy. A NOSPECS grade of at least 4, a Clinical Activity Score of at least 3 and duration under 3 months were recorded in ophthalmopathy patients. Exclusion of patients followed from uncontrolled infection, other autoimmune disease, pregnancy or lactation. Every diagnosis used clinical symptoms, serum thyroxine and TRAb, thyroid ultrasound and orbital computed tomography. CDR1 and CDR2 (germline): SGHTA, FQGNSA. The ends were cut back, 4 bases at V and 4 bases at J, with 10 bases in the middle. This CDR3 contains 13 residues. This clonotype came up many times. RNA transcripts yielded amplified TCR beta CDR3 regions. Carried out on the TCR CDR3, a first-round RT-PCR used the HTBI primer set. TCRdb independently ran MiXCR on the multiplex PCR reads; one entry per CDR3 protein. The table has over 450,000 distinct CDR3 sequences, under 20% seen once; the top ten hold 17%.

This sequence was found in a woman between 18 and 30 years old with Graves' ophthalmopathy. The rearrangement links TRBV7-2 to TRBJ1-2, with D perhaps matching TRBD1 (6 bases). The sequenced sample consisted of blood. The CDR3 loop reads CASSSTGLYGYTF. CDR3 DNA: TGTGCCAGCAGCTCCACAGGGCTCTATGGCTACACCTTC. Complete variable domain (other parts from reference TRBV7-2 and TRBJ1-2): GAGVSQSPSNKVTEKGKDVELRCDPISGHTALYWYRQSLGQGLEFLIYFQGNSAPDKSGLPSDRFSAERTGGSVSTLTIQRTQQEDSAVYLCASSSTGLYGYTFGSGTRLTVV.